These 4 T cell receptor beta chains originate from one sample sequenced in a study of cytomegalovirus exposure and HLA in healthy donors. Primers: 60 Vbeta forward and 13 Jbeta reverse. Only in-frame clones appear in the TCRdb table, and some are missing; sequencing was by immunoSEQ multiplex PCR. The sample records about 92,000 clones, about 84% being singletons. The sequencing sample was made of PBMCs. These receptors were obtained from a girl aged 2 to 9 in good health and CMV-seropositive.

This clone was counted only a few times. The chain employs TRBV10-3 and TRBJ1-1, with D perhaps matching TRBD1 (5 bases). Germline values: CDR1 ENHRY, CDR2 SYGVKD. The CDR3 is 14 amino acids. V lost 3 bases, J lost 4 bases, and 12 bases lay in between. The CDR3 sequence is CAISESGGTTEAFF. The CDR3 nucleotides are TGTGCCATCAGTGAATCTGGAGGGACCACTGAAGCTTTCTTT.

This rearrangement joins TRBV5-4 to TRBJ2-5; the D gene is possibly TRBD2 (7 bases). Trimming cost V 7 bases and J 5 bases, with 18 bases left between them. The CDR3 runs to 14 residues. Germline loops: CDR1 SGHNT, CDR2 YYREEE (reference sequence). Written as DNA, the CDR3 is TGTGCCAGCGCCGACGAGGGAGGGGGGGAGACCCAGTACTTC. This encodes CASADEGGGETQYF.

The rearrangement joins TRBV29-1 to TRBJ1-1; the D gene is possibly TRBD1 (6 bases). From germline, CDR1 is SQVTM and CDR2 ANQGSEA. CDR3 length: 16 residues. Deletions cut 3 bases from V and 1 base from J, with 18 bases between. The CDR3 coding sequence is TGCAGCGTTGAGCTGATGGGGGCAAGAAGGAACACTGAAGCTTTCTTT. Translated, it gives CSVELMGARRNTEAFF.

The sample holds a few counts of this clone. The CDR3 is CASSHPFLSNEQFF. CDR3 coding DNA: TGCGCCAGCAGCCACCCGTTTCTAAGCAATGAGCAGTTCTTC. The chain couples TRBV4-1 to TRBJ2-1; D is undetermined. V shed 3 bases and J shed 6 bases, with 12 bases lying between them. CDR3 length equals 14 residues. Per germline, CDR1 MGHRA and CDR2 YSYEKL.